What follows are 25 T cell receptor beta chains derived from one specimen sequenced in a study of response to subunit inactivated influenza vaccine. TCRdb independently ran MiXCR on the RT-PCR reads; one entry per CDR3 protein. There are under 500,000 distinct CDR3 sequences in the sample; 11% occur only once, and 10% to 15% lies in the top ten. The specimen comprised PBMCs from blood, sampled more than 35 days after vaccination. All receptors derive from a man aged 50 to 60 who received an inactivated influenza vaccine.

This clonotype was observed at least ten times. The gene calls are TRBV4-2 and TRBJ2-7; TRBD2 aligns across 9 bases. Germline V gene lookup returns CDR1 LGHNA and CDR2 YNFKEQ. CDR3 size: 16 residues. V gave up 3 bases and J gave up 2 bases; unmatched junction bases: 8. The CDR3 protein is CASSHLPTSGTYEQYF. The CDR3 DNA is TGTGCCAGCAGCCATCTGCCGACTAGCGGAACCTACGAGCAGTACTTC.

This clonotype appeared many times. This rearrangement joins TRBV6-5 to TRBJ2-1, with TRBD2 matching 11 bases. J gave up 3 bases and V 7 bases, and 5 bases lay outside the gene matches. CDR3 length: 15 residues. Germline V CDR1 and CDR2: MNHEY, SVGAGI. CDR3 DNA: TGTGCCAGCACCTCGACTAGCGGGATCTACAATGAGCAGTTCTTC. This sequence encodes CASTSTSGIYNEQFF.

This clonotype has more than one count but fewer than ten. This chain links TRBV12-3 or TRBV12-4 with TRBJ2-1; 8 nucleotides match TRBD2. V shed 4 bases and J 7 bases; nucleotides not matched to a gene: 3. This CDR3 has 13 residues. For the CDR3, the DNA is TGTGCCAGCAGTTCCACGGGGGGGAATGAGCAGTTCTTC. Protein: CASSSTGGNEQFF.

The table lists this clonotype with a few counts. The V gene is TRBV4-2, the J gene TRBJ1-3; D is ambiguous. The CDR3 spans 15 residues. Per the germline V gene, CDR1 is LGHNA and CDR2 is YNFKEQ. V was cut by 0 bases and J by 3 bases, with 9 bases left in between. CDR3 sequence: CASSQDFGIGNTIYF. The CDR3 DNA is TGTGCCAGCAGCCAAGATTTCGGGATTGGAAACACCATATATTTT.

This clonotype was picked up many times. The V call is TRBV25-1, the J call TRBJ2-1, with D unresolved. The CDR3 extends over 11 amino acids. The V gene lost 0 bases and the J gene lost 7 bases, with 1 base spanning the gap. Germline CDR1 is MGHDK and CDR2 is SYGVNS. The CDR3: CASSEYNEQFF. The CDR3 DNA is TGTGCCAGCAGTGAATATAATGAGCAGTTCTTC.

This chain links TRBV2 with TRBJ2-5; 7 bases are shared with TRBD2. Trimming removed 3 bases from V and 1 base from J; junction bases left unmatched: 8. Per the germline V gene, CDR1 is SNHLY and CDR2 is FYNNEI. The CDR3 covers 16 residues. The CDR3 nucleotides read TGTGCCAGCAGTGAGTGGGGGGGGGTGCGCCAAGAGACCCAGTACTTC. This gives the protein CASSEWGGVRQETQYF.

This clonotype has ten or more counts. The chain is built from TRBV12-3 or TRBV12-4 and TRBJ2-7; unclear D gene. CDR3 length: 13 amino acids. V lost 1 base and J 5 bases, leaving 9 bases between the germline ends. Here the CDR3 DNA reads TGTGCCAGCAGTTTAGTATTGAACCACGAGCAGTACTTC. Amino acids: CASSLVLNHEQYF.

In this sample, this clonotype turned up many times. V usage is TRBV5-1 and J usage is TRBJ2-3, with 13 bases matching TRBD2. The CDR3 sequence is 16 residues long. Germline values: CDR1 SGHRS, CDR2 YFSETQ. With 0 bases clipped from V and 6 bases from J, the junction kept 4 bases outside the gene matches. This CDR3 is CASSLAGTSGMDTQYF. In nucleotides, the CDR3 is TGCGCCAGCAGCTTGGCCGGGACTAGCGGGATGGATACGCAGTATTTT.

This clonotype was recorded many times. The CDR3 here is CASRPHSGQGYSNQPQHF. The CDR3 coding sequence is TGTGCCAGCAGACCCCATTCGGGACAGGGCTATAGCAATCAGCCCCAGCATTTT. The chain couples TRBV6-2 or TRBV6-3 to TRBJ1-5; TRBD1 aligns across 9 bases. With 6 bases clipped from V and 0 bases from J, the junction kept 12 bases outside the gene matches. This CDR3 has 18 residues. Per germline, CDR1 MNHEY and CDR2 SVGEGT.

The CDR3 DNA sequence: TGTGCCATCAGAGGGTCCAAGGAGACCCAGTACTTC. This sequence encodes CAIRGSKETQYF. The chain recombines TRBV10-3 with TRBJ2-5; D not certain. With 6 bases removed from V and 5 bases from J, the gap between germline ends came to 10 bases. This CDR3 contains 12 residues. Germline V gene lookup returns CDR1 ENHRY and CDR2 SYGVKD.

A few counts support this clonotype. The rearrangement links TRBV29-1 to TRBJ2-7; tentatively, D is TRBD2 (5 bases). V was shortened by 7 bases and J by 6 bases, with 13 bases between the two germline ends. CDR1 is SQVTM and CDR2 is ANQGSEA in the germline V gene. The CDR3 loop spans 11 amino acids. The CDR3 sequence: CSARGALEQYF. As DNA, the CDR3 is TGCAGCGCCCGGGGTGCCCTCGAGCAGTACTTC.

The chain combines TRBV7-8 with TRBJ2-7; 8 bases fit TRBD1. Germline V gene sequence: CDR1 SGHVS, CDR2 FQNEAQ. After removal of 4 bases from V and 5 bases from J, the junction contained 7 bases not matched to a gene. CDR3 length: 14 amino acids. The CDR3 DNA follows: TGTGCCAGCAGCTACCCGGACAGGGCCCACGAGCAGTACTTC. Amino acids: CASSYPDRAHEQYF.

The table lists this clonotype with many counts. The V call is TRBV7-8, the J call TRBJ1-4; TRBD1 is a possible D gene (5 bases). Looked up from germline, CDR1 is SGHVS and CDR2 is FQNEAQ. Trimming left V 7 bases short and J 6 bases short, with 18 bases between. The CDR3 covers 15 residues. The CDR3 DNA sequence: TGTGCCAGCACCCCGTACCGAGGGGCGGATGAAAAACTGTTTTTT. Residues: CASTPYRGADEKLFF.

The chain couples TRBV18 to TRBJ1-1; TRBD1 aligns across 7 bases. The CDR3 runs 15 residues. The V and J ends lost 3 bases and 4 bases, in that order; junction bases with no gene match: 8. The germline gives CDR1 KGHSH, CDR2 LQKENI. DNA of the CDR3: TGTGCCAGCTCACCGCCCTACAGGGGATTCACTGAAGCTTTCTTT. It translates to CASSPPYRGFTEAFF.

V gene TRBV11-2 combines with J gene TRBJ2-7; a possible D gene is TRBD1 (6 bases). Trimming took 5 bases from V and 6 from J, leaving 20 bases between them. CDR3 length: 15 amino acids. Germline-derived CDR1 and CDR2 are SGHAT and FQNNGV. The CDR3 bases are TGTGCCAGCAGCCCACTCACAGGGTTCTCCCTCGAGCAGTACTTC. Translating it yields CASSPLTGFSLEQYF.

The chain combines TRBV9 with TRBJ2-6, with D maybe TRBD1 (6 bases). V gave up 1 base and J gave up 4 bases, with 18 bases separating them. The CDR3 has 18 residues. Germline CDR1 and CDR2: SGDLS and YYNGEE. Here the CDR3 reads CASSVMGAPKGGANVLTF. In DNA, the CDR3 is TGTGCCAGCAGCGTAATGGGGGCTCCCAAGGGAGGGGCCAACGTCCTGACTTTC.

The chain employs TRBV12-3 or TRBV12-4 and TRBJ2-7; 8 bases agree with TRBD2. After removal of 6 bases from V and 0 bases from J, the junction contained 4 bases not matched to a gene. The CDR3 loop spans 14 amino acids. The CDR3, as DNA: TGTGCCAGCAGGCCGGGAGGGAGCTCCTACGAGCAGTACTTC. It is translated as CASRPGGSSYEQYF.

In its sample, this clonotype was seen a few times. The chain joins TRBV15 to TRBJ2-7; possibly TRBD2 for D (6 bases). Looked up from germline, CDR1 is LNHNV and CDR2 is YYDKDF (reference sequence). The CDR3 consists of 14 residues. V was trimmed by 3 bases and J by 3 bases, leaving 12 bases between them. DNA of the CDR3: TGTGCCACCAGCAGGACACGGGACTTCTACGAGCAGTACTTC. Amino acids: CATSRTRDFYEQYF.

Only a few counts were recorded for this clonotype. This rearrangement joins TRBV11-2 to TRBJ2-5; weak D call: TRBD1 (6 bases). CDR1 is SGHAT, CDR2 FQNNGV, per germline. Trimming took 1 base from V and 2 from J, leaving 14 bases between them. The CDR3 totals 16 residues. DNA for the CDR3: TGTGCCAGCAGCTTAGTCCCCTACAGGGAACAAGAGACCCAGTACTTC. Its translation: CASSLVPYREQETQYF.

This clonotype has only a few counts. The J gene is TRBJ2-2, the V gene TRBV5-1, with a tentative D call TRBD1 (5 bases). V gave up 2 bases and J gave up 3 bases, with 5 bases separating them. CDR1 and CDR2 from the germline V gene are SGHRS and YFSETQ. The CDR3 has 13 residues. The CDR3 reads CASSLQDTGELFF. CDR3 DNA: TGCGCCAGCAGCTTACAGGACACCGGGGAGCTGTTTTTT.

The chain is built from TRBV20-1 and TRBJ2-3, with D perhaps TRBD2 (6 bases). The CDR3 runs 17 residues. Per the germline V gene, CDR1 is DFQATT and CDR2 is SNEGSKA (reference sequence). Trimming shortened V by 0 bases and J by 1 base, and 17 bases separated the two germline ends. The CDR3 loop is CSAREGRSRRGTDTQYF. The CDR3 DNA follows: TGCAGTGCTAGAGAGGGAAGGTCAAGGAGGGGCACAGATACGCAGTATTTT.

V is TRBV11-2 and J is TRBJ2-5, with D hard to call. This CDR3 region has 15 residues. Germline CDR1 is SGHAT and CDR2 is FQNNGV. Deletions cut 5 bases from V and 0 bases from J, with 13 bases between. This chain's CDR3 is CASSQDLEYQETQYF. The CDR3 bases are TGTGCCAGCAGCCAGGACCTAGAGTACCAAGAGACCCAGTACTTC.

This clonotype was observed a few times. This chain joins TRBV5-1 and TRBJ2-1, with 12 bases identical to TRBD2. Germline lookup yields CDR1 SGHRS and CDR2 YFSETQ. J gave up 8 bases and V 4 bases, and 7 bases lay outside the gene matches. The length of the CDR3 is 15 residues. CDR3 in DNA: TGCGCCAGCAGCCCGACTAGCGGGGGCCTGCATGAGCAGTTCTTC. It is translated as CASSPTSGGLHEQFF.

This clonotype was recorded at least ten times. The chain is built from TRBV11-2 and TRBJ2-5; D is ambiguous. V was shortened by 5 bases and J by 4 bases, with 5 bases between the two germline ends. The CDR3 consists of 11 residues. Germline lookup yields CDR1 SGHAT and CDR2 FQNNGV. The CDR3 loop reads CASSRSETQYF. The CDR3 DNA reads TGTGCCAGCAGCCGATCAGAGACCCAGTACTTC.

The V call is TRBV12-3 or TRBV12-4, the J call TRBJ1-5, with D maybe TRBD1 (6 bases). V lost 9 bases and J 0 bases, leaving 21 bases between the germline ends. The CDR3 loop spans 17 amino acids. The CDR3: CARKYGRGILSNQPQHF. DNA for the CDR3: TGTGCCAGGAAGTACGGCAGGGGAATACTTAGCAATCAGCCCCAGCATTTT.